What follows describes a single TCR beta chain. This sample was included in a study of blood T cell repertoires in COVID-19. For the study at large: Acute-phase and convalescent COVID-19 samples originated in the United States, Italy and Spain. From T cells, B-cell-depleted T cells, or PBMCs came the material, which was cDNA or gDNA.

Profiling relied on immunoSEQ multiplex PCR, and the TCRdb table lists in-frame clones only, not all of them. Of approximately 100,000 clones listed, around 86% are singletons. Cohorts were based on clinical histories the participants reported. Either two negative PCRs, clearance, or symptom resolution qualified Cohort 3 donors as recovered. Sequenced: PBMCs or T cells enriched from blood (not recorded which). The receptor was isolated from a woman between 45 and 60 years old who had recovered from COVID-19.

In nucleotides, the CDR3 is TGTGCCAGCAGCTTTAGGACTAGCGAATTGACGCAGTATTTT. This gives the protein CASSFRTSELTQYF. This sequence joins TRBV7-9 and TRBJ2-3; 9 bases are shared with TRBD2. This CDR3 spans 14 amino acids. V lost 3 bases, J lost 9 bases, and 7 bases stayed unmatched. Germline CDR1 reads SEHNR; CDR2 reads FQNEAQ (reference sequence). Using reference TRBV7-9 and TRBJ2-3 for the parts outside the CDR3, the full variable domain is DTGVSQNPRHKITKRGQNVTFRCDPISEHNRLYWYRQTLGQGPEFLTYFQNEAQLEKSRLLSDRFSAERPKGSFSTLEIQRTEQGDSAMYLCASSFRTSELTQYFGPGTRLTVL.